Listed below are T cell receptor beta chains from one sample, sequenced in a study of blood T cells in healthy people across ages. TCRdb used MiXCR to reprocess the 5' RACE reads, holding one entry per CDR3 protein. This sample yields around 1,000,000 distinct CDR3 sequences, of which around two fifths are seen a single time; less than 15% belongs to the top ten. Sequenced sample: blood. These TCRs come from a man aged 18 to 30 in good health. CDR3s include the opening cysteine and the closing phenylalanine or tryptophan. Each record gives: D gene, J gene, V gene, clone size, CDR3 DNA, CDR3 protein. D genes are given only for firm matches. The size of a clone is reported for some rows only, either as once, few or many, or as a class for expanded clones.

TRBD2,TRBJ2-3,TRBV20-1,-,TGCAGTGCTAGATCACGGACTAGCCTCACAGATACGCAGTTTTTT,CSARSRTSLTDTQFF
TRBD2,TRBJ2-1,TRBV5-1,-,TGCGCCAGCAGCCAAGCGGGAGACTCCTACAATGAGCAGTTCTTC,CASSQAGDSYNEQFF
-,TRBJ2-3,TRBV10-3,-,TGTGCCATCAACTCCGGGGATACGCAGTATTTT,CAINSGDTQYF
-,TRBJ1-1,TRBV20-1,-,TGCAGTGCTAGCAGGGGCGAAGCTGAAGCTTTCTTT,CSASRGEAEAFF
-,TRBJ1-4,TRBV9,few,TGTGCCAGCAGCGTAGGAGGGGGTTTGGAAAAACTGTTTTTT,CASSVGGGLEKLFF
TRBD1,TRBJ2-3,TRBV9,-,TGTGCCAGCAGCGTCGGTCCCGGGACAGGGGGTGGAGATACGCAGTATTTT,CASSVGPGTGGGDTQYF
-,TRBJ1-1,TRBV9,few,TGTGCCAGCAGCCCTGGTTCTCCCAGCCACACTGAAGCTTTCTTT,CASSPGSPSHTEAFF
-,TRBJ2-5,TRBV12-3/TRBV12-4,few,TGTGCCAGCAGAACCACAGGGTTATTAGGAGAGACCCAGTACTTC,CASRTTGLLGETQYF
-,TRBJ1-2,TRBV7-2,-,TGTGCCAGCAGCGTAGCACAGGTTGAGGGCTACACCTTC,CASSVAQVEGYTF
TRBD1,TRBJ2-7,TRBV6-2/TRBV6-3,-,TGTACCAGCAGACAGGGACGGAGACTTTACGAGCAGTACTTC,CTSRQGRRLYEQYF
-,TRBJ2-5,TRBV7-9,-,TGTGCCAGCAGCGTATTGCGTGGAGAGACCCAGTACTTC,CASSVLRGETQYF
-,TRBJ2-3,TRBV7-9,-,TGTGCCAGCAGCTTTGGTGCAGTTAGCACAGATACGCAGTATTTT,CASSFGAVSTDTQYF
-,TRBJ1-4,TRBV28,few,TGTGCCAGCAGCACTAATAGGGGTGGAAAACTGTTTTTT,CASSTNRGGKLFF
-,TRBJ1-1,TRBV12-3/TRBV12-4,-,TGTGCCAGCAGCCTGACCGTCCTGGGGACTGAAGCTTTCTTT,CASSLTVLGTEAFF
-,TRBJ2-5,TRBV20-1,-,TGCAGTGCCCCGTCACGGGGGTTGGAGACCCAGTACTTC,CSAPSRGLETQYF
-,TRBJ1-1,TRBV5-5,-,TGTGCCAGCAGCTTGGCAAGAGGGGCCACCCGTGGAGCTGAAGCTTTCTTT,CASSLARGATRGAEAFF
-,TRBJ2-2,TRBV5-5,few,TGTGCCAGCAGCGGTTGGGACACCGGGGAGCTGTTTTTT,CASSGWDTGELFF
-,TRBJ2-1,TRBV18,-,TGTGCCAGCTCACCACCGGTCTTGAACAATGAGCAGTTCTTC,CASSPPVLNNEQFF
-,TRBJ2-7,TRBV12-3/TRBV12-4,-,TGTGCCAGCAGCCCTAGGGGGGGTGGTTACAATGAGCAGTACTTC,CASSPRGGGYNEQYF
TRBD1,TRBJ1-5,TRBV27,-,TGTGCCAGCAGTTCCCACCGGGACAGGGGTTGGGGCAATCAGCCCCAGCATTTT,CASSSHRDRGWGNQPQHF